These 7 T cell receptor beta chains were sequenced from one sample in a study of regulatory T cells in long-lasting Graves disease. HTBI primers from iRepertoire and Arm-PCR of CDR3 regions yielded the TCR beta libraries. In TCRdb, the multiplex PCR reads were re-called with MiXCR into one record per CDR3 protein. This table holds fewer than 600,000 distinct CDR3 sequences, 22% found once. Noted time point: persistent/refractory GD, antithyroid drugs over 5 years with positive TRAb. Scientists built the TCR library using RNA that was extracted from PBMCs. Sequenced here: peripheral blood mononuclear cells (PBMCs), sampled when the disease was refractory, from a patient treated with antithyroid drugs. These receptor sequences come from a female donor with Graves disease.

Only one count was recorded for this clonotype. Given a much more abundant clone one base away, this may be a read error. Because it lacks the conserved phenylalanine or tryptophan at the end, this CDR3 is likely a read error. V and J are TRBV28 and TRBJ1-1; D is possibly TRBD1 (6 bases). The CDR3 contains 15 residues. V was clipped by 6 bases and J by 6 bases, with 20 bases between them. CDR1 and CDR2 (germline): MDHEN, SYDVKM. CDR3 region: CASRTLGGAGPEAFL. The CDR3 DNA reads TGTGCCAGCAGAACGTTGGGGGGCGCAGGCCCTGAAGCTTTCCTT.

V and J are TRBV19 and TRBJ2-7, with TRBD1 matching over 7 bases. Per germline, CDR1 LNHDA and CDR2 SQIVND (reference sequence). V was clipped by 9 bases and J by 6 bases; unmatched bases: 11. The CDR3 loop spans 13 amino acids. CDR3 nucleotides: TGTGCCAGCAGCAGGGGGATACGCCCCGAGCAGTACTTC. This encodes CASSRGIRPEQYF.

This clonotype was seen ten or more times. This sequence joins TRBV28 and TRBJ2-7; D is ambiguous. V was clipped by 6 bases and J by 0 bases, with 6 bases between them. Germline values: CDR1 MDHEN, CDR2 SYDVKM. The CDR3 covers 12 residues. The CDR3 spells CASRESSYEQYF. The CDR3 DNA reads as TGTGCCAGCAGGGAGAGCTCCTACGAGCAGTACTTC.

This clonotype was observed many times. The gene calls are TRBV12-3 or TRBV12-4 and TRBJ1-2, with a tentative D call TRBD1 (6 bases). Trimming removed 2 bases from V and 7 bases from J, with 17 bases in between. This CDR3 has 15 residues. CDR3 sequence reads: CASSLRAGARGGYTF. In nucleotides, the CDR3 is TGTGCCAGCAGTTTACGGGCAGGGGCAAGGGGTGGCTACACCTTC.

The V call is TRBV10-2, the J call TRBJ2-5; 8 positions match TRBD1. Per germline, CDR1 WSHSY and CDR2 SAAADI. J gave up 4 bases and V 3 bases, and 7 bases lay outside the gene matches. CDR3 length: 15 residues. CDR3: CASSDPGDRGETQYF. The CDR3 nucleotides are TGCGCCAGCAGTGACCCCGGTGACAGGGGAGAGACCCAGTACTTC.

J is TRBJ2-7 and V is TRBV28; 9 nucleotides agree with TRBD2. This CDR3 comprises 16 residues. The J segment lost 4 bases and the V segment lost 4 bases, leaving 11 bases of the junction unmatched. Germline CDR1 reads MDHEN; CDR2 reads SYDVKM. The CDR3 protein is CASSSRKRGGGYEQYF. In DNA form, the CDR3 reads TGTGCCAGCAGTTCGAGAAAACGCGGGGGGGGTTACGAGCAGTACTTC.

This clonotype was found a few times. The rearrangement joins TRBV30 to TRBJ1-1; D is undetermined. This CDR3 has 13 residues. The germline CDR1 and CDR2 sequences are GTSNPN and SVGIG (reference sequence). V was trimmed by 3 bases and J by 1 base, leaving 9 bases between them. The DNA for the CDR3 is TGTGCCTGGAGGGTTGGAGGGAACACTGAAGCTTTCTTT. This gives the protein CAWRVGGNTEAFF.